The rows below give T cell receptor beta chains drawn from one sample of a study of PD-1 blockade in classical Hodgkin lymphoma. Libraries were prepared by immunoSEQ multiplex PCR; TCRdb keeps only in-frame clonotypes and omits some of them. Of about 93,000 clones listed, about four fifths are singletons. Sequencing was performed on peripheral blood mononuclear cells (PBMCs), taken before the second cycle of nivolumab. These receptors were obtained from a human donor with classical Hodgkin lymphoma. The CDR3 runs from the conserved cysteine through the conserved F or W. A D gene is named only where the DNA matches it firmly. Expanded clones are given a class, and other clones once, few, many or no size at all.

j_call,v_call,d_call,clone_size,cdr3_aa,cdr3_nt
TRBJ2-3,TRBV19,TRBD2,-,CASCLAGGSTDTQYF,TGTGCCAGTTGCTTAGCGGGAGGGTCCACAGATACGCAGTATTTT
TRBJ2-1,TRBV12-2,-,-,CASRSRTPPGLAGGPGSYNEQFF,TGTGCAAGTCGCTCCCGGACTCCCCCCGGACTAGCGGGAGGGCCAGGTTCCTACAATGAGCAGTTCTTC
TRBJ2-7,TRBV19,-,-,CASSFQGVRSPSEAYEQYF,TGTGCCAGTAGTTTCCAGGGGGTCCGTTCGCCTAGCGAGGCCTACGAGCAGTACTTC
TRBJ2-7,TRBV5-6,-,-,CASSPIGRTLYEQYF,TGTGCCAGCAGTCCCATCGGTCGGACCCTCTACGAGCAGTACTTC
TRBJ2-2,TRBV6-5,TRBD2,-,CASSYSGLAGGELFF,TGTGCCAGCAGTTACTCGGGACTAGCGGGCGGGGAGCTGTTTTTT
TRBJ2-1,TRBV5-4,TRBD2,-,CASSRGGTSGYNEQFF,TGTGCCAGCAGCCGGGGGGGGACTAGCGGGTACAATGAGCAGTTCTTC
TRBJ2-3,TRBV11-2,TRBD2,few,CASSFSGSTDTQYF,TGTGCCAGCAGCTTTAGCGGGAGCACAGATACGCAGTATTTT
TRBJ1-5,TRBV19,-,few,CASSILATGSNQPQHF,TGTGCCAGTAGTATCCTGGCCACCGGTAGCAATCAGCCCCAGCATTTT
TRBJ1-5,TRBV5-5,-,-,CASSLAGHEDQHF,TGTGCCAGCAGCTTGGCGGGACACGAGGACCAGCATTTT
TRBJ2-5,TRBV10-3,-,-,CAIGGNIPAGTQYF,TGTGCCATCGGTGGGAATATTCCGGCAGGGACCCAGTACTTC
TRBJ2-7,TRBV7-9,TRBD1,-,CASSSLPGQTYEQYF,TGTGCCAGCAGCTCTTTGCCGGGACAGACCTACGAGCAGTACTTC
TRBJ2-7,TRBV7-2,TRBD2,-,CASSLAAGGSYEQYF,TGTGCCAGCAGCTTAGCGGCGGGAGGGTCCTACGAGCAGTACTTC
TRBJ2-1,TRBV29-1,-,-,CSVVKGSSDEQFF,TGCAGCGTTGTTAAGGGAAGTAGCGATGAGCAGTTCTTC
TRBJ2-7,TRBV5-4,TRBD1,-,CASKQQGARSYEQYF,TGTGCCAGCAAACAACAGGGGGCCCGCTCCTACGAGCAGTACTTC
TRBJ1-5,TRBV30,TRBD1,-,CAWRGTGGNQPQHF,TGTGCCTGGAGGGGGACAGGGGGCAATCAGCCCCAGCATTTT
TRBJ1-1,TRBV6-1,TRBD1,-,CASISGQGTEAFF,TGTGCCAGCATTTCAGGACAGGGTACTGAAGCTTTCTTT
TRBJ1-5,TRBV10-3,-,-,CAISESTGAGQPQHF,TGTGCCATCAGTGAGTCGACGGGGGCCGGTCAGCCCCAGCATTTT
TRBJ2-3,TRBV7-9,TRBD2,-,CASSPPSGASTDTQYF,TGTGCCAGCAGCCCCCCTAGCGGGGCTAGCACAGATACGCAGTATTTT
TRBJ2-5,TRBV9,-,-,CASSVDGGREETQYF,TGTGCCAGCAGCGTAGATGGGGGAAGAGAGGAGACCCAGTACTTC
TRBJ2-7,TRBV9,-,-,CASSTPPSYEQYF,TGTGCCAGCAGCACGCCCCCATCCTACGAGCAGTACTTC
TRBJ2-1,TRBV29-1,-,few,CSVAAGGPFNEQFF,TGCAGCGTAGCGGCAGGGGGGCCGTTCAATGAGCAGTTCTTC
TRBJ2-1,TRBV6-5,-,many,CASRPYKVAYNEQFF,TGTGCCAGCAGACCCTACAAGGTGGCCTACAATGAGCAGTTCTTC
TRBJ2-5,TRBV6-6,-,-,CASSYVGETQYF,TGTGCCAGCAGTTACGTGGGAGAGACCCAGTACTTC
TRBJ1-3,TRBV9,-,-,CASSVDEYSGNTIYF,TGTGCCAGCAGCGTAGATGAGTACTCTGGAAACACCATATATTTT
TRBJ2-7,TRBV5-1,TRBD1,few,CASSQRQGHYEQYF,TGCGCCAGCAGCCAGAGACAGGGCCACTACGAGCAGTACTTC
TRBJ1-1,TRBV9,TRBD1,medium-sized,CASSVGAGGPNTEAFF,TGTGCCAGCAGCGTAGGGGCAGGGGGACCGAACACTGAAGCTTTCTTT
TRBJ2-2,TRBV12-5,TRBD1,-,CASGLRDRGLFF,TGTGCTAGTGGTTTGCGGGACAGGGGCCTGTTTTTT
TRBJ1-1,TRBV25-1,-,-,CASRSRDGPRAEAFF,TGTGCCAGCAGAAGCCGGGACGGGCCGCGGGCTGAAGCTTTCTTT
TRBJ2-1,TRBV19,-,-,CASRGGPYNEQFF,TGTGCCAGCCGAGGGGGGCCCTACAATGAGCAGTTCTTC
TRBJ1-3,TRBV30,-,-,CAWSPQGNTIYF,TGTGCCTGGAGCCCCCAAGGGAACACCATATATTTT
TRBJ2-7,TRBV6-5,-,-,CASRRSPLGLYEQYF,TGTGCCAGCAGACGCTCTCCCTTGGGGCTTTACGAGCAGTACTTC
TRBJ2-7,TRBV4-1,-,-,CASSQAPGAYEQYF,TGCGCCAGCAGCCAAGCCCCGGGTGCCTACGAGCAGTACTTC
TRBJ1-1,TRBV30,-,-,CAWNSQNTEAFF,TGTGCCTGGAATTCCCAGAACACTGAAGCTTTCTTT
TRBJ2-1,TRBV2,TRBD2,few,CASRVAGGYNEQFF,TGTGCCAGCAGGGTAGCGGGAGGGTACAATGAGCAGTTCTTC
TRBJ2-5,TRBV14,TRBD1,-,CASSFHGKGAFGETQYF,TGTGCCAGCAGCTTTCACGGGAAGGGGGCTTTTGGGGAGACCCAGTACTTC
TRBJ1-2,TRBV6-5,TRBD1,-,CASRSYRGRGYTF,TGTGCCAGCAGATCGTACAGGGGGCGAGGCTACACCTTC
TRBJ2-5,TRBV5-6,-,once,CASSSNLGETQYF,TGTGCCAGCAGCTCGAACCTTGGGGAGACCCAGTACTTC
TRBJ2-1,TRBV28,-,once,CASSFWGSSYNEQFF,TGTGCCAGCAGTTTTTGGGGAAGCTCCTACAATGAGCAGTTCTTC
TRBJ2-7,TRBV7-9,-,-,CASSFSGPEQYF,TGTGCCAGCAGCTTCTCGGGGCCCGAGCAGTACTTC
TRBJ1-5,TRBV19,-,-,CASSMSRGAGDNQPQHF,TGTGCCAGTAGTATGAGCAGGGGCGCTGGTGACAATCAGCCCCAGCATTTT
TRBJ2-3,TRBV28,-,-,CASSFGGRVTDTQYF,TGTGCCAGCAGTTTTGGGGGGCGGGTCACAGATACGCAGTATTTT
TRBJ1-3,TRBV10-3,-,few,CAIPADNGNTIYF,TGTGCCATCCCGGCGGATAATGGAAACACCATATATTTT
TRBJ2-5,TRBV4-1,-,-,CASSLAMGVQYF,TGCGCCAGCAGCCTAGCAATGGGGGTTCAGTACTTC
TRBJ2-1,TRBV7-3,-,-,CASSLTRDPGEQFF,TGTGCCAGCAGCCTCACCAGAGATCCGGGAGAGCAGTTCTTC
TRBJ2-2,TRBV5-4,-,once,CASSLQTGTGELFF,TGTGCCAGCAGCTTACAAACCGGGACCGGGGAGCTGTTTTTT
TRBJ2-7,TRBV18,-,-,CASSSSPLVAGSVGEQYF,TGTGCCAGCTCATCCTCTCCGCTGGTGGCAGGCAGCGTCGGGGAGCAGTACTTC
TRBJ1-1,TRBV10-3,-,-,CAISEGGSAFF,TGTGCCATCAGTGAGGGGGGTAGCGCTTTCTTT
TRBJ2-1,TRBV27,-,-,CASDRGSIEQFF,TGTGCCAGTGACCGGGGGAGTATTGAGCAGTTCTTC
TRBJ2-3,TRBV7-8,TRBD2,-,CASSLRPGLALSTDTQYF,TGTGCCAGCAGCTTAAGGCCGGGACTAGCGTTGAGCACAGATACGCAGTATTTT
TRBJ2-1,TRBV27,TRBD2,once,CASSLRLLAGAYNEQFF,TGTGCCAGCAGCCTAAGGTTACTAGCGGGAGCCTACAATGAGCAGTTCTTC
TRBJ2-7,TRBV7-8,-,-,CASSFDNLRGSSSYEQYF,TGTGCCAGCAGCTTTGACAATTTACGGGGCAGTAGCTCCTACGAGCAGTACTTC
TRBJ1-3,TRBV18,TRBD1,-,CASSPLDRVVNTIYF,TGTGCCAGCTCACCATTAGACAGGGTGGTGAACACCATATATTTT
TRBJ2-5,TRBV10-3,-,-,CAISDLGTSGETQYF,TGTGCCATCAGTGATCTGGGGACATCTGGGGAGACCCAGTACTTC